This T cell receptor (beta chain) was sequenced for a study of blood T cell repertoires in COVID-19. Study-wide context: The study drew acute and convalescent COVID-19 samples from the United States, Italy and Spain.

The table came from immunoSEQ multiplex PCR; TCRdb's copy has only in-frame clones and leaves some out. The sample includes over 150,000 clones, 65% to 90% of them seen just once. Per the germline V gene, CDR1 is SQVTM and CDR2 is ANQGSEA. V was pared by 3 bases and J by 6 bases, with 6 bases of the junction left unmatched. The CDR3 contains 13 residues. Sequenced input: peripheral blood. This TCR came from a woman aged 55-70 years with COVID-19, enrolled during active disease. The rearrangement uses TRBV29-1 and TRBJ2-7; 9 positions match TRBD2. Here the CDR3 reads CSVDFTAGGEQYF. CDR3 coding DNA: TGCAGCGTTGATTTTACAGCGGGAGGCGAGCAGTACTTC.